This TCR beta chain was sequenced in a study of Graves' ophthalmopathy and Graves' hyperthyroidism. The authors amplified TCR beta CDR3 regions from RNA transcripts. First-round RT-PCR used HTBI primers; second-round multiplex PCR followed. MiXCR was run by TCRdb on the multiplex PCR reads, yielding one entry per CDR3 protein. The repertoire holds 400,000 to 450,000 distinct CDR3 sequences, with roughly 21% as singletons. The CDR3 covers 15 residues. Germline values: CDR1 MNHEY, CDR2 SVGEGT. Trimming stripped 4 bases from V and 1 base from J, with 11 bases between. Sequencing used peripheral blood. This TCR was recovered from a woman aged 18 to 35 with stable Graves' hyperthyroidism. The chain carries TRBV6-2 or TRBV6-3 and TRBJ1-5, with D possibly TRBD1 on 5 matching bases. The DNA of the CDR3 is TGTGCCAGCAGTTCGGGGGAGATAAGCAATCAGCCCCAGCATTTT. Translated: CASSSGEISNQPQHF.